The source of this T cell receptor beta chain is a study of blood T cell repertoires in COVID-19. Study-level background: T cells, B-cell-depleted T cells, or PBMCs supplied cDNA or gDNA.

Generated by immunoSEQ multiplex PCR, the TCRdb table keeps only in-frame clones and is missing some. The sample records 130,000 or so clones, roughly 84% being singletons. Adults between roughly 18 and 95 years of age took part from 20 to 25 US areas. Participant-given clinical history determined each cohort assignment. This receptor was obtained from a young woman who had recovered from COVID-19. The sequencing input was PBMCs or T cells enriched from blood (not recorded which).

The CDR3 DNA sequence: TGCGCCAGCAGCCTCGGATCGGGAGGCTATGGCTACACCTTC. It translates to CASSLGSGGYGYTF. The V call is TRBV4-3, the J call TRBJ1-2; D ambiguous. The V and J ends lost 4 bases and 4 bases respectively, with 13 bases between them. Germline CDR1 and CDR2: LGHNA and YSLEER. The CDR3 is made up of 14 amino acids.